Presented here are 21 T cell receptor beta chains from one specimen sequenced in a study of blood T cell repertoires in COVID-19. Generated by immunoSEQ multiplex PCR, the TCRdb table keeps only in-frame clones and is missing some. The sample lists roughly 150,000 clones, roughly 78% occurring once. Material: PBMCs or T cells enriched from blood (not recorded which). The receptors come from a woman in her 70s in a cohort exposed to, infected with or recovered from COVID-19 (not recorded which).

The V gene is TRBV12-5, the J gene TRBJ2-2; possible D gene TRBD1, 5 bases. The germline V gene encodes CDR1 LGHNT and CDR2 FRNRAP. With 5 bases removed from V and 6 bases from J, the gap between germline ends came to 10 bases. The CDR3 totals 13 residues. The CDR3 reads CASGTQGPGELFF. The CDR3 DNA reads as TGTGCTAGTGGTACTCAGGGCCCCGGGGAGCTGTTTTTT.

The chain couples TRBV19 to TRBJ1-5; TRBD1 aligns across 8 bases. The CDR3 length is 13 residues. The junction had 2 bases not matched to a gene; V was cut back by 4 bases and J by 6 bases. CDR1 is LNHDA, CDR2 SQIVND, per germline (reference sequence). CDR3 region: CASSTGGPQPQHF. CDR3 bases: TGTGCCAGTAGTACAGGGGGCCCTCAGCCCCAGCATTTT.

The chain has TRBV20-1 and TRBJ2-1; 8 nucleotides line up with TRBD2. The V gene's germline CDR1 is DFQATT and CDR2 SNEGSKA (reference sequence). Trimming cost V 3 bases and J 5 bases; bases outside gene matches: 6. This CDR3 region has 14 residues. The CDR3 sequence is CSASGAGANNEQFF. Here the CDR3 DNA reads TGCAGTGCTAGTGGAGCGGGAGCTAACAATGAGCAGTTCTTC.

V usage is TRBV19 and J usage is TRBJ1-5, with TRBD1 matching 8 bases. This CDR3 is built from 15 residues. The J segment lost 2 bases and the V segment lost 6 bases, leaving 6 bases of the junction unmatched. Germline assignment: CDR1 LNHDA and CDR2 SQIVND (reference sequence). The CDR3 DNA follows: TGTGCCAGTAGCTCGACAGGGGACGGCAATCAGCCCCAGCATTTT. Translating gives CASSSTGDGNQPQHF.

The chain joins TRBV4-2 to TRBJ1-2, with TRBD1 as a possible D gene (6 bases). V gave up 6 bases and J gave up 2 bases, with 13 bases separating them. The CDR3 covers 14 residues. The germline V gene encodes CDR1 LGHNA and CDR2 YNFKEQ. The CDR3 bases are TGTGCCAGCAGATCGCGGACAGAAAACTATGGCTACACCTTC. Translation gives CASRSRTENYGYTF.

This clone was counted once. The chain is built from TRBV19 and TRBJ1-5; TRBD1 matches 9 bases. Looked up from germline, CDR1 is LNHDA and CDR2 is SQIVND (reference sequence). Trimming removed 4 bases from V and 2 bases from J; junction bases left unmatched: 18. The CDR3 is 20 amino acids. CDR3 sequence reads: CASSTPSGQGWMRGNQPQHF. The CDR3 coding sequence is TGTGCCAGTAGTACTCCGTCGGGACAGGGCTGGATGCGCGGCAATCAGCCCCAGCATTTT. The variable domain in full, with the rest retrieved from reference TRBV19 and TRBJ1-5, is DGGITQSPKYLFRKEGQNVTLSCEQNLNHDAMYWYRQDPGQGLRLIYYSQIVNDFQKGDIAEGYSVSREKKESFPLTVTSAQKNPTAFYLCASSTPSGQGWMRGNQPQHFGDGTRLSIL.

The sample holds a few counts of this clone. The chain employs TRBV28 and TRBJ2-7, with 11 bases lining up with TRBD1. The V segment lost 6 bases and the J segment 3 bases; nucleotides outside the gene matches: 10. Germline CDR1 MDHEN, CDR2 SYDVKM. CDR3 size: 16 residues. CDR3 in amino acids: CASSQAGTGGNYEQYF. The CDR3 nucleotides read TGTGCCAGCAGCCAAGCCGGGACAGGGGGAAACTACGAGCAGTACTTC.

This rearrangement joins TRBV28 to TRBJ2-7, with D uncertain. The length of the CDR3 is 15 residues. The V gene lost 2 bases and the J gene lost 1 base, with 12 bases spanning the gap. Germline V gene sequence: CDR1 MDHEN, CDR2 SYDVKM. The CDR3 region has the DNA TGTGCCAGCAGTTTAGTGACATCTGTTTCCTACGAGCAGTACTTC. Its translation: CASSLVTSVSYEQYF.

The V and J genes are TRBV10-3 and TRBJ2-5; no clear D gene. The CDR3 length is 13 residues. Between the trimmed V and J ends, which lost 6 bases and 14 bases, there was a span of 22 bases. In germline, CDR1 is ENHRY, CDR2 SYGVKD. The CDR3 loop is CAIRPSATALSYF. Written as DNA, the CDR3 is TGTGCCATCAGGCCCTCCGCGACGGCACTTAGCTACTTC.

The chain links TRBV20-1 to TRBJ2-7; perhaps TRBD2 as D (6 bases). Deletions cut 3 bases from V and 5 bases from J, with 17 bases between. Per germline, CDR1 DFQATT and CDR2 SNEGSKA (reference sequence). There are 14 residues in the CDR3. In DNA, the CDR3 is TGCAGTGCTAGTGCCTCGGGACTTGTCCACGAGCAGTACTTC. Encoded protein: CSASASGLVHEQYF.

The chain recombines TRBV11-3 with TRBJ2-7; maybe TRBD1 (5 bases). The V and J ends lost 5 bases and 1 base respectively, with 12 bases between them. This CDR3 comprises 14 residues. Germline CDR1 is SGHNT and CDR2 is YENEEA. CDR3 DNA sequence: TGTGCCAGCAGCCCCTGGACAAAATCCTACGAGCAGTACTTC. As protein: CASSPWTKSYEQYF. Using reference TRBV11-3 and TRBJ2-7 for the parts outside the CDR3, the full variable domain is EAGVVQSPRYKIIEKKQPVAFWCNPISGHNTLYWYLQNLGQGPELLIRYENEEAVDDSQLPKDRFSAERLKGVDSTLKIQPAELGDSAVYLCASSPWTKSYEQYFGPGTRLTVT.

The chain is built from TRBV29-1 and TRBJ2-7; unclear D gene. CDR1 and CDR2 from the germline V gene are SQVTM and ANQGSEA. CDR3 length equals 11 residues. Deletions cut 5 bases from V and 2 bases from J, with 7 bases between. The CDR3 sequence: CSVRRTYEQYF. DNA of the CDR3: TGCAGCGTTCGCAGAACCTACGAGCAGTACTTC.

The chain is built from TRBV2 and TRBJ2-5, with 7 positions matching TRBD2. The CDR3 is 12 amino acids. J was trimmed by 4 bases and V by 7 bases; bases with no gene match: 3. Germline V gives CDR1 SNHLY, CDR2 FYNNEI. The CDR3 protein is CASNRGVETQYF. CDR3 DNA: TGTGCCAGCAACCGGGGGGTAGAGACCCAGTACTTC.

This chain joins TRBV6-5 and TRBJ2-7; the D is unclear. The V end was cut by 5 bases, the J end by 7 bases, with 9 bases between. The CDR3 has 11 amino acids. Germline CDR1 and CDR2: MNHEY and SVGAGI. Here the CDR3 reads CASSRLNEQYF. DNA of the CDR3: TGTGCCAGCAGTCGACTTAATGAGCAGTACTTC.

V is TRBV5-1 and J is TRBJ2-1; a possible D gene is TRBD1 (6 bases). Germline V gene data show CDR1 as SGHRS and CDR2 as YFSETQ. The CDR3 is made up of 15 amino acids. V lost 4 bases and J 0 bases, leaving 11 bases between the germline ends. Written as DNA, the CDR3 is TGCGCCAGCAGCCAAACAGGGATCTCCTACAATGAGCAGTTCTTC. Translating gives CASSQTGISYNEQFF.

This chain uses TRBV11-3 with TRBJ2-1; TRBD2 aligns across 15 bases. The V gene end was trimmed by 5 bases and the J gene end by 6 bases; junction bases not matched to a gene: 2. This CDR3 spans 15 amino acids. Germline V gives CDR1 SGHNT, CDR2 YENEEA. CDR3 bases: TGTGCCAGCAGCCTGGGACTAGCGGGAGGCAATGAGCAGTTCTTC. It translates to CASSLGLAGGNEQFF.

The chain employs TRBV12-3 or TRBV12-4 and TRBJ1-5; D remains unclear. This CDR3 contains 12 residues. Trimming cost V 5 bases and J 10 bases, with 12 bases left between them. The CDR3 DNA follows: TGTGCCAGCAGTAAACAAGACATACCCCAGCATTTT. It yields the protein CASSKQDIPQHF.

This chain uses TRBV28 with TRBJ2-5, with 13 bases that match TRBD2. Germline lookup yields CDR1 MDHEN and CDR2 SYDVKM. The CDR3 spans 19 residues. V lost 5 bases, J lost 7 bases, and 19 bases stayed unmatched. The CDR3 protein is CASSTLAGGLRSAFRTQYF. The CDR3 DNA sequence: TGTGCCAGCAGTACACTAGCGGGAGGGCTCCGCTCCGCCTTCAGGACCCAGTACTTC.

This clone was seen more than once but under ten times. The chain links TRBV7-2 to TRBJ2-1; 9 nucleotides match TRBD2. There are 14 residues in the CDR3. V dropped 2 bases and J dropped 4; count of bases not matched to a gene: 0. Germline V gives CDR1 SGHTA, CDR2 FQGNSA. The CDR3 region is CASSLLAGYNEQFF. In DNA, the CDR3 is TGTGCCAGCAGCTTACTAGCGGGGTACAATGAGCAGTTCTTC.

The gene calls are TRBV7-2 and TRBJ1-2; 8 bases match TRBD1. V shed 7 bases and J 10 bases; nucleotides not matched to a gene: 14. The V gene's germline CDR1 is SGHTA and CDR2 FQGNSA. The CDR3 runs to 14 residues. The CDR3, as DNA: TGTGCCAGCACTACCACCAGGGGGCGCGACTACTACACCTTC. It yields the protein CASTTTRGRDYYTF.

The chain combines TRBV6-2 or TRBV6-3 with TRBJ2-5; a weak D match, TRBD1 (6 bases). The CDR3 consists of 11 residues. V lost 5 bases to trimming and J lost 5 bases, with 6 bases between them. CDR1 is MNHEY and CDR2 is SVGEGT in the germline V gene. The DNA of the CDR3 is TGTGCCAGCAGTCAGGGGGAGACCCAGTACTTC. Encoded protein: CASSQGETQYF.